The present TCR beta chain was sequenced within a study of control samples from healthy donors and cancer patients. The CDR3 contains 14 residues. Trimming took off 6 bases at V and 6 bases at J, with 17 bases between the two ends. The germline gives CDR1 MNHEY, CDR2 SVGEGT. TCRdb's copy holds only in-frame clones and misses some; the assay was immunoSEQ multiplex PCR. This sample yields 25,000 to 35,000 clones, of which 70% to 85% are seen a single time; 20% to 25% belongs to the top ten. The chain uses TRBV6-2 or TRBV6-3 and TRBJ2-5; a possible D gene is TRBD2 (5 bases). Specimen: PBMCs. This TCR was sampled from a man in his 60s with head and neck cancer. Here the CDR3 reads CASSSTLREKTQYF. The DNA of the CDR3 is TGTGCCAGCAGCTCTACTTTAAGGGAGAAGACCCAGTACTTC.